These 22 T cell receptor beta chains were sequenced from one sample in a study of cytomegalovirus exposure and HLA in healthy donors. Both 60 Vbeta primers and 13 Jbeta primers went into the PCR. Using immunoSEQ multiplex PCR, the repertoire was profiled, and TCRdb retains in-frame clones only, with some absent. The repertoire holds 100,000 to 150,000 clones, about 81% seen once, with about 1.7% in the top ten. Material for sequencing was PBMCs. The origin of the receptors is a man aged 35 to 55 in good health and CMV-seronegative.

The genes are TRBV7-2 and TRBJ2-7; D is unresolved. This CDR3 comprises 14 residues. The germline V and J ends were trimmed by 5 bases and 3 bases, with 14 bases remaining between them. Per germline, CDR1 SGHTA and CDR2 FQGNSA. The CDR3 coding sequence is TGTGCCAGCAGCGCTCAGGTAGGCATCTACGAGCAGTACTTC. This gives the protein CASSAQVGIYEQYF.

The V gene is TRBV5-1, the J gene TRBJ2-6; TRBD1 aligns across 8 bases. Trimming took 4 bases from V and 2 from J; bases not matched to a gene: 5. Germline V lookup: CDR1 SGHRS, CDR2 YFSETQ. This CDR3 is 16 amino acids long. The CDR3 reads CASSKRQGTGANVLTF. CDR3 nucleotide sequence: TGCGCCAGCAGCAAACGACAGGGGACTGGGGCCAACGTCCTGACTTTC.

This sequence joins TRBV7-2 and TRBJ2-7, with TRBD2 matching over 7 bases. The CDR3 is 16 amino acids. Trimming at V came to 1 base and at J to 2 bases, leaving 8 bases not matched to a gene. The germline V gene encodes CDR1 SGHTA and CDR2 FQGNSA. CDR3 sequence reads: CASSLESSGLPYEQYF. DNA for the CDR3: TGTGCCAGCAGCTTAGAGTCTAGCGGCCTCCCCTACGAGCAGTACTTC.

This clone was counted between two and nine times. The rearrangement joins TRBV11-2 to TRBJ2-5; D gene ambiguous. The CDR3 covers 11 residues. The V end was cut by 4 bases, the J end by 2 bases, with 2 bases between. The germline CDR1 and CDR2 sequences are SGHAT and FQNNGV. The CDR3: CASSSQETQYF. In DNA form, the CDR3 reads TGTGCCAGCAGCTCTCAAGAGACCCAGTACTTC.

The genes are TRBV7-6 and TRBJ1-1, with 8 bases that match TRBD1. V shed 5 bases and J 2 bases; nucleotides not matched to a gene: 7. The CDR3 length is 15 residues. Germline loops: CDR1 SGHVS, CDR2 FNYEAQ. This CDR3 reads CASSPGTGGNTEAFF. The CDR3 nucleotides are TGTGCCAGCAGCCCAGGGACAGGAGGAAACACTGAAGCTTTCTTT.

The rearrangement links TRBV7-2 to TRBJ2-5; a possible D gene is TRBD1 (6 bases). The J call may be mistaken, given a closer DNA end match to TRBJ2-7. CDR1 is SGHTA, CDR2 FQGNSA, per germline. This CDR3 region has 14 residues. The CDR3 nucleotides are TGTGCCAGCAGCTTAGACAGGGTGGGTTACGAGCAGTACTTC. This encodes CASSLDRVGYEQYF.

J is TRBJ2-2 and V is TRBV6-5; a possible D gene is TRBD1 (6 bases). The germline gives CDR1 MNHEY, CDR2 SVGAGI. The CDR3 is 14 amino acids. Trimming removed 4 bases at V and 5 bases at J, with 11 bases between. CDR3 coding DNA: TGTGCCAGCAGTTTCAACAGGGATACCGGGGAGCTGTTTTTT. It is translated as CASSFNRDTGELFF.

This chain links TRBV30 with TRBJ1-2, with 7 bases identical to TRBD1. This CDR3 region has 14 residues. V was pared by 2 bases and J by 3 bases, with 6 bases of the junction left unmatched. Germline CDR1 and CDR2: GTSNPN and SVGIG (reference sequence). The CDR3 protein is CAWSRQGDHYGYTF. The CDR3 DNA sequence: TGTGCCTGGAGTAGACAGGGCGATCACTATGGCTACACCTTC.

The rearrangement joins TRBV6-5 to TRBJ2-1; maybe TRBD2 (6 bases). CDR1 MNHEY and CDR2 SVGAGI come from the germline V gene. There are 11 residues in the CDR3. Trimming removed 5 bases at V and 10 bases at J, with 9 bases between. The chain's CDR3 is CASSRLDEQFF. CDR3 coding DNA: TGTGCCAGCAGTAGACTAGACGAGCAGTTCTTC.

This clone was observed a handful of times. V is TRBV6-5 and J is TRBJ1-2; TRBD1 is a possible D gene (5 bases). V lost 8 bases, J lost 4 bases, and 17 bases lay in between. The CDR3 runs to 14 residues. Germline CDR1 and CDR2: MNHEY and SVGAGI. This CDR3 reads CASHPLDRFYGYTF. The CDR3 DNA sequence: TGTGCCAGCCACCCTCTCGACAGATTCTATGGCTACACCTTC.

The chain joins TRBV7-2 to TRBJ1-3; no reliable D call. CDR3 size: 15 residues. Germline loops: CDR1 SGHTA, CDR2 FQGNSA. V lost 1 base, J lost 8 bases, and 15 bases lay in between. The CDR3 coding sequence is TGTGCCAGCAGCTTAGTTCCGGGGAGACTGGACACCATATATTTT. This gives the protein CASSLVPGRLDTIYF.

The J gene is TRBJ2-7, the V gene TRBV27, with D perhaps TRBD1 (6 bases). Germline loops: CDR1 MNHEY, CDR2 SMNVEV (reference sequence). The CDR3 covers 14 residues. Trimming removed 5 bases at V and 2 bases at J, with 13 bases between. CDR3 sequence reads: CASSLRQGPYEQYF. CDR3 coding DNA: TGTGCCAGCAGTCTCCGTCAGGGGCCCTACGAGCAGTACTTC.

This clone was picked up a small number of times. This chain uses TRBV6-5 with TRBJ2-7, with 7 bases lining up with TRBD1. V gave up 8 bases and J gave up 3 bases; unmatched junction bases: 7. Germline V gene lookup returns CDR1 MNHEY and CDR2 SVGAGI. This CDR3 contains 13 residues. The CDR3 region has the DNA TGTGCCAGCCGCCAGGGACAGATCTACGAGCAGTACTTC. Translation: CASRQGQIYEQYF.

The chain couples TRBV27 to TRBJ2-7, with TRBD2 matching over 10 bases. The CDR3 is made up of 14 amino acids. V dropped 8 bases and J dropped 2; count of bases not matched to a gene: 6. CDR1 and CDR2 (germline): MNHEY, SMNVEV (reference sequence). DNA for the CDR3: TGTGCCAGCCGAAGCGGGGGGGGGACCTACGAGCAGTACTTC. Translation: CASRSGGGTYEQYF.

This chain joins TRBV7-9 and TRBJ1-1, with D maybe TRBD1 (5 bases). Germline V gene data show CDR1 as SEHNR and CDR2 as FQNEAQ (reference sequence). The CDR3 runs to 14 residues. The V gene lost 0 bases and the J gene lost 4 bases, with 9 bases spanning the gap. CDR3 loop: CASSLASRGTEAFF. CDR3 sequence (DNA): TGTGCCAGCAGCTTAGCAAGTAGGGGCACTGAAGCTTTCTTT.

The CDR3 region is CASSTQGYQPQHF. The CDR3 coding sequence is TGTGCCAGTAGTACCCAGGGGTATCAGCCCCAGCATTTT. J is TRBJ1-5 and V is TRBV19, with TRBD1 as a possible D gene (6 bases). Trimming cost V 4 bases and J 5 bases, with 9 bases left between them. Germline V gives CDR1 LNHDA, CDR2 SQIVND (reference sequence). This CDR3 spans 13 amino acids. The full variable domain, its missing parts supplied by reference TRBV19 and TRBJ1-5, is DGGITQSPKYLFRKEGQNVTLSCEQNLNHDAMYWYRQDPGQGLRLIYYSQIVNDFQKGDIAEGYSVSREKKESFPLTVTSAQKNPTAFYLCASSTQGYQPQHFGDGTRLSIL.

CDR3 amino acids: CASSQDSQAVGQFF. The DNA of the CDR3 is TGCGCCAGCAGCCAAGATTCCCAGGCTGTGGGGCAGTTCTTC. The chain employs TRBV4-3 and TRBJ2-1; D not resolved. The CDR3 is 14 amino acids. The V and J ends lost 0 bases and 12 bases respectively, with 15 bases between them. The germline gives CDR1 LGHNA, CDR2 YSLEER.

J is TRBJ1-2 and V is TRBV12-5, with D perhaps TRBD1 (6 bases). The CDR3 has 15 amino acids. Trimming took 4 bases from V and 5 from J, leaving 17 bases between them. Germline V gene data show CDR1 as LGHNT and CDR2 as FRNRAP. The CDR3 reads CASGSPYRVGYGYTF. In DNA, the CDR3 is TGTGCTAGTGGTTCCCCATACAGGGTAGGGTATGGCTACACCTTC.

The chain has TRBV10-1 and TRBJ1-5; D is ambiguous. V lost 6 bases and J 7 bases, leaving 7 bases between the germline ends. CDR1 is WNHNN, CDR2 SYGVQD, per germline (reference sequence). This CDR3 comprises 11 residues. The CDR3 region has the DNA TGCGCCAGCAGCGTAGCCCAGCCCCAGCATTTT. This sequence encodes CASSVAQPQHF.

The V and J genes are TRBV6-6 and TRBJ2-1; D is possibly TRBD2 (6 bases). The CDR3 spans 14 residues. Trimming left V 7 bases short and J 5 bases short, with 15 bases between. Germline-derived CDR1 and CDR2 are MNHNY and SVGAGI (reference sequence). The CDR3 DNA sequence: TGTGCCAGCAAGGAGAACGGACTACACAATGAGCAGTTCTTC. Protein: CASKENGLHNEQFF.

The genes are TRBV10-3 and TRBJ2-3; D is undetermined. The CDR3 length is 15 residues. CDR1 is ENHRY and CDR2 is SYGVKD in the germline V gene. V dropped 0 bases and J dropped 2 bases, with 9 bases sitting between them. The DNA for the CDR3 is TGTGCCATCAGTGAGTCGAGACAAATCACAGATACGCAGTATTTT. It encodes CAISESRQITDTQYF.

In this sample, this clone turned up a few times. The CDR3, as DNA: TGTGCCAGCAGGTCGACTAGCGGGGCTTACAATGAGCAGTTCTTC. It specifies CASRSTSGAYNEQFF. The chain carries TRBV5-8 and TRBJ2-1; 11 nucleotides align to TRBD2. The length of the CDR3 is 15 residues. CDR1 is SGHTS and CDR2 is YDEGEE in the germline V gene. Germline trimming cut 5 bases from V and 4 bases from J; bases unmatched to any gene: 5.